This is a list of T cell receptor beta chains from one sample in a study of vaccination effects on CD4 cells after COVID-19. Method: immunoSEQ multiplex PCR; TCRdb's copy keeps in-frame clones and lacks some. Of more than 55,000 clones listed, less than 80% are singletons. Their antigens remain unidentified. This material consisted of CD4+ T cells from PBMCs cultured without peptide, taken after COVID-19 vaccination. These TCRs come from a human donor who received a COVID-19 vaccine. Both conserved end residues are part of each CDR3. The D gene is left open where the match is weak. Clone size is stated in some rows and not others, as once, few, many or a class when expanded.

d_call j_call clone_size v_call cdr3_nt cdr3_aa
- TRBJ1-5 - TRBV3-1/TRBV3-2 TGTGCCAGCAGCCAAGATCCCGGGGGGAATCAGCCCCAGCATTTT CASSQDPGGNQPQHF
- TRBJ2-7 - TRBV12-3/TRBV12-4 TGTGCCAGCAGTTTTTTGCAGGGGAACGAGCAGTACTTC CASSFLQGNEQYF
- TRBJ1-4 - TRBV4-1 TGCGCCAGCAGCGAGGGGAATGGTGAAAAACTGTTTTTT CASSEGNGEKLFF
- TRBJ2-4 - TRBV19 TGTGCCAGTAGTATAGCAGTCGGTCGGAGCAAAAACATTCAGTACTTC CASSIAVGRSKNIQYF
- TRBJ2-3 - TRBV7-9 TGTGCCAGCAGCCCCCGACTAGAACCCACAGATACGCAGTATTTT CASSPRLEPTDTQYF
- TRBJ1-1 - TRBV18 TGTGCCAGCTCACCACGACTTAAGGTTGTGAACACTGAAGCTTTCTTT CASSPRLKVVNTEAFF
- TRBJ2-1 - TRBV29-1 TGCAGCGTCCACCTGCCGAGCCGGGATGAGCAGTTCTTC CSVHLPSRDEQFF
- TRBJ2-3 - TRBV28 TGTGCCAGCAGTTTCGCGGGGGCTGGGACAGATACGCAGTATTTT CASSFAGAGTDTQYF
TRBD1 TRBJ1-6 - TRBV28 TGTGCCAGCAGCCTACCTGGACAGGGGGCGCCGAATTCACCCCTCCACTTT CASSLPGQGAPNSPLHF
- TRBJ1-2 - TRBV20-1 TGCAGTGCTAGTCAGGTCCGGGCACATGGCTACACCTTC CSASQVRAHGYTF
- TRBJ2-7 - TRBV14 TGTGCCAGCAGCCAGACCCAGGGTAGCAAGCAGTACTTC CASSQTQGSKQYF
TRBD2 TRBJ2-3 few TRBV6-5 TGTGCCAGCAGTCGGACTAGCACCTCAGATACGCAGTATTTT CASSRTSTSDTQYF
- TRBJ2-3 - TRBV9 TGTGCCAGCAGCGTAGCTACCTTCACAGATACGCAGTATTTT CASSVATFTDTQYF
TRBD1 TRBJ1-1 - TRBV5-4 TGTGCCAGCAGCTTGGGGGACAGTCTTCCTGAAGCTTTCTTT CASSLGDSLPEAFF
- TRBJ2-3 - TRBV7-2 TGTGCCAGCAGCTTGTCAACCCCGCCCGATACGCAGTATTTT CASSLSTPPDTQYF
- TRBJ2-7 once TRBV5-6 TGTGCCAGCAGCCAGATACTAGGGATACGCCCATCCTACGAGCAGTACTTC CASSQILGIRPSYEQYF
- TRBJ1-6 few TRBV28 TGTGCCAGCAGTCCGCTGGGGTTTCCGTTGAATTCACCCCTCCACTTT CASSPLGFPLNSPLHF